These 6 T cell receptor beta chains came from one sample sequenced in a study of shared clonotypes between healthy human individuals. Sequencing used immunoSEQ multiplex PCR; TCRdb keeps in-frame clones, though not all of them. The sample consists of 2 million to 3 million clones, over 85% of them appearing once. Sequencing was done on a sample of naive CD4+ T cells from PBMCs. Subset of the sample: CD45RA+ positively selected. These receptor sequences come from a man aged 18-30 years in good health. Some clones in this sample may be carry-over from other donors' samples.

This clone appeared once. V and J are TRBV7-2 and TRBJ2-1; either TRBD1 or TRBD2 may fit D (5 bases each). V was cut by 4 bases and J by 9 bases, with 13 bases left in between. The CDR3 extends over 13 amino acids. Germline CDR1 and CDR2: SGHTA and FQGNSA. The chain's CDR3 is CASSSVGVGEQFF. The CDR3 DNA is TGTGCCAGCAGCTCCGTGGGGGTTGGTGAGCAGTTCTTC.

CDR3 amino acids: CASRSGTGTYNEQFF. In DNA form, the CDR3 reads TGTGCCAGCAGATCCGGGACAGGGACCTACAATGAGCAGTTCTTC. The V and J genes are TRBV11-2 and TRBJ2-1; TRBD1 matches at 9 bases. The CDR3 spans 15 residues. The junction had 5 bases not matched to a gene; V was cut back by 6 bases and J by 2 bases. Germline assignment: CDR1 SGHAT and CDR2 FQNNGV.

CDR3 region: CASSQDLASGSSDTQYF. CDR3 coding DNA: TGCGCCAGCAGCCAAGATTTGGCTAGCGGGAGTTCAGATACGCAGTATTTT. This rearrangement joins TRBV4-1 to TRBJ2-3, with 10 bases matching TRBD2. The CDR3 is made up of 17 amino acids. V lost 0 bases, J lost 4 bases, and 7 bases stayed unmatched. Per the germline V gene, CDR1 is MGHRA and CDR2 is YSYEKL.

In the case of this clone: Other DNA sequences of this sample code for an identical CDR3. This chain joins TRBV19 and TRBJ2-5; 8 positions match TRBD1. Germline values: CDR1 LNHDA, CDR2 SQIVND (reference sequence). The CDR3 is made up of 14 amino acids. V was clipped by 4 bases and J by 5 bases; unmatched bases: 6. The DNA of the CDR3 is TGTGCCAGTAGTACCTCAGGGGGCCGGGAGACCCAGTACTTC. It yields the protein CASSTSGGRETQYF. The full variable domain, completed using reference TRBV19 and TRBJ2-5, is DGGITQSPKYLFRKEGQNVTLSCEQNLNHDAMYWYRQDPGQGLRLIYYSQIVNDFQKGDIAEGYSVSREKKESFPLTVTSAQKNPTAFYLCASSTSGGRETQYFGPGTRLLVL.

Regarding this clone: Other DNA sequences within the sample encode an identical CDR3. This sequence joins TRBV9 and TRBJ2-6; D gene unclear. The germline gives CDR1 SGDLS, CDR2 YYNGEE. The CDR3 is made up of 14 amino acids. Trimming removed 5 bases at V and 0 bases at J, with 6 bases between. CDR3 loop: CASSASSGANVLTF. In nucleotides, the CDR3 is TGTGCCAGCAGTGCGAGCTCTGGGGCCAACGTCCTGACTTTC.

The chain joins TRBV5-1 to TRBJ1-2; a weak D match, TRBD1 (5 bases). V lost 4 bases and J 8 bases, leaving 18 bases between the germline ends. CDR1 SGHRS and CDR2 YFSETQ come from the germline V gene. The CDR3 runs 14 residues. CDR3 sequence (DNA): TGCGCCAGCAGCCCGGGGACCGGCGACTGGGGCTACACCTTC. Encoded protein: CASSPGTGDWGYTF.